This is a list of T cell receptor beta chains from one sample in a study of shared clonotypes between healthy human individuals. Sequencing was performed with immunoSEQ multiplex PCR; in TCRdb, only in-frame clones are kept and a portion is missing. The sample has around 430,000 clones, about four fifths seen once. Sequenced input: PBMCs. Receptors were obtained from a woman aged 35 to 49 in good health. Some clones in this sample may be carry-over from other donors' samples. Both conserved end residues are part of each CDR3. D genes are given only for firm matches. Size values are once, few and many counts, or a class for expanded clones, and some rows have none.

TGTGCCAGCAGCCGGCCTCGGACAGGGAACACTGAAGCTTTCTTT | CASSRPRTGNTEAFF | TRBD1 | TRBJ1-1 | TRBV6-5 | NA | 15
TGTGCCAGCTCACCCCCTAGCGGGAGGAGCTCCGGGGAGCTGTTTTTT | CASSPPSGRSSGELFF | TRBD2 | TRBJ2-2 | TRBV18 | NA | 16
TGTGCCAGCAGCTTTTTCGGCCGCAATCAGCCCCAGCATTTT | CASSFFGRNQPQHF | NA | TRBJ1-5 | TRBV11-2 | NA | 14
TGTGCCAGCAGCGAACAGGGGTTCTCCTACGAGCAGTACTTC | CASSEQGFSYEQYF | TRBD1 | TRBJ2-7 | TRBV7-3 | NA | 14
TGTGCCAGCAGCTTACGGGGGATCGGCGGGAGGAACGCAGATACGCAGTATTTT | CASSLRGIGGRNADTQYF | TRBD2 | TRBJ2-3 | TRBV11-2 | NA | 18
TGTGCCAGCAGTTTAAGTCGGAAAGGGAATGAGCAGTTCTTC | CASSLSRKGNEQFF | NA | TRBJ2-1 | TRBV27 | once | 14
TGTGCCAGCAGCTTCGCGGGGGGGATGAACAATGAGCAGTTCTTC | CASSFAGGMNNEQFF | TRBD2 | TRBJ2-1 | TRBV11-2 | NA | 15
TGTGCCAGCAGCTTATTGGCGGAGGGAGCTTTCTTT | CASSLLAEGAFF | NA | TRBJ1-1 | TRBV7-8 | NA | 12
TGCAGCGTTGGGGTTGAAAACTCCTACGAGCAGTACTTC | CSVGVENSYEQYF | NA | TRBJ2-7 | TRBV29-1 | many | 13
TGTGCCAGCAGTGAAAGCGGGTCAGGGAACTATGAGCAGTTCTTC | CASSESGSGNYEQFF | NA | TRBJ2-1 | TRBV25-1 | NA | 15
TGTGCCAGCAGCCTCAGGGAGGGGTACGAGCAGTACTTC | CASSLREGYEQYF | TRBD2 | TRBJ2-7 | TRBV7-3 | NA | 13
TGTGCCAGCAGCTTAGGTCCCAGCGGGTACGAGCAGTACTTC | CASSLGPSGYEQYF | NA | TRBJ2-7 | TRBV7-2 | NA | 14
TGTGCCAGCAGCCAGACAGGGGGTCAAAGTGGCTACACCTTC | CASSQTGGQSGYTF | TRBD1 | TRBJ1-2 | TRBV14 | few | 14
TGTGCCAGCAGCTTACAGGGATCCGGTGGTGAAGCTTTCTTT | CASSLQGSGGEAFF | NA | TRBJ1-1 | TRBV7-9 | NA | 14
TGTGCCAGCAGTTCCCCCAGCCGAGGGAGCACAGATACGCAGTATTTT | CASSSPSRGSTDTQYF | NA | TRBJ2-3 | TRBV7-9 | NA | 16
TGTGCCAGCAGCAACACAGATAACTACGAGCAGTACTTC | CASSNTDNYEQYF | NA | TRBJ2-7 | TRBV11-2 | NA | 13
TGTGCCAGCAGCTTAGATAATGTGCAGGGATACACTGAAGCTTTCTTT | CASSLDNVQGYTEAFF | NA | TRBJ1-1 | TRBV11-2 | NA | 16
TGTGCCAGTTCTCCTAGCGGGCCGAGCACAGATACGCAGTATTTT | CASSPSGPSTDTQYF | TRBD2 | TRBJ2-3 | TRBV19 | NA | 15
TGTGCCAGCAGCTTGCGCTTTAGCGGGAGAAGGACCTACGAGCAGTACTTC | CASSLRFSGRRTYEQYF | TRBD2 | TRBJ2-7 | TRBV5-6 | NA | 17
TGTGCCAGCAGTCCTCTACAGGGGACGGGCACCATATATTTT | CASSPLQGTGTIYF | TRBD1 | TRBJ1-3 | TRBV28 | NA | 14
TGTGCCAGCAGTCTTACAGGGGGCGCGAACACTGAAGCTTTCTTT | CASSLTGGANTEAFF | TRBD1 | TRBJ1-1 | TRBV28 | NA | 15
TGTGCCAGCACAGAGATCGGGAGAGTGGGCTACAATGAGCAGTTCTTC | CASTEIGRVGYNEQFF | NA | TRBJ2-1 | TRBV28 | NA | 16
TGCAGGGGGTCGGGCACTGAAGCTTTCTTT | CRGSGTEAFF | NA | TRBJ1-1 | TRBV20-1 | NA | 10
TGTGCCAGCAGATTCGAGGGGAATACTGAAGCTTTCTTT | CASRFEGNTEAFF | NA | TRBJ1-1 | TRBV2 | NA | 13
TGTGCCAGCAGCGTCAGGGCCGCCGGGGAGCTGTTTTTT | CASSVRAAGELFF | NA | TRBJ2-2 | TRBV9 | NA | 13
TGTGCCAGCAGCTTAGCATGGAGCTCTTTGGTTTACGAGCAGTACTTC | CASSLAWSSLVYEQYF | NA | TRBJ2-7 | TRBV7-2 | NA | 16
TGTGCCAGCAGTGACAACCAGCGGGAGCAGTTCTTC | CASSDNQREQFF | NA | TRBJ2-1 | TRBV6-4 | few | 12
TGCAGCGTCCTCAAATTGACAGGGACCTCCTACGAGCAGTACTTC | CSVLKLTGTSYEQYF | TRBD1 | TRBJ2-7 | TRBV29-1 | NA | 15
TGTGCCAGCTCACCCGCCCTTAGGGGCAGGGGCACTGAAGCTTTCTTT | CASSPALRGRGTEAFF | NA | TRBJ1-1 | TRBV18 | few | 16
TGCGCCAGCAGCTTGATAGATACGCAGTATTTT | CASSLIDTQYF | NA | TRBJ2-3 | TRBV5-1 | NA | 11
TGCGCCAGCAGCCTGGGACAGAGCACAGATACGCAGTATTTT | CASSLGQSTDTQYF | TRBD1 | TRBJ2-3 | TRBV5-1 | NA | 14
TGCGCCAGCAGCCAAGAACTAGCGGGAGTAGGTGAGCAGTTCTTC | CASSQELAGVGEQFF | TRBD2 | TRBJ2-1 | TRBV4-3 | few | 15
TGTGCCAGCAGCTTTTTCTATAACCAAGAGACCCAGTACTTC | CASSFFYNQETQYF | NA | TRBJ2-5 | TRBV5-6 | NA | 14
TGTGCCAGCAGCGTTAGCGGGGAAGCCAATGAGCAGTTCTTC | CASSVSGEANEQFF | TRBD2 | TRBJ2-1 | TRBV9 | NA | 14
TGCGCCAGCAGCTTGGCCCTTGCGGAGGAGCTTGATGAGCAGTTCTTC | CASSLALAEELDEQFF | NA | TRBJ2-1 | TRBV5-1 | NA | 16
TGCAGCGAACAAACCCAGGGAGATGGCTACACCTTC | CSEQTQGDGYTF | NA | TRBJ1-2 | TRBV29-1 | NA | 12
TGTGCCGGAACTCGGGGAACCGGGGAGCTGTTTTTT | CAGTRGTGELFF | NA | TRBJ2-2 | TRBV5-8 | NA | 12
TGTGCCTGGAGGCGGGACGGCAGCACAGATACGCAGTATTTT | CAWRRDGSTDTQYF | NA | TRBJ2-3 | TRBV30 | once | 14
TGCGCCAGCAGCCTTGGACTAGCGGGGTCTTATATCGGCTCCTACAATGAGCAGTTCTTC | CASSLGLAGSYIGSYNEQFF | TRBD2 | TRBJ2-1 | TRBV4-1 | many | 20
TGCGCCAGCAGCCAAGTCCCGTTCAGAATGTTTTTT | CASSQVPFRMFF | NA | TRBJ1-4 | TRBV4-1 | NA | 12
TGCGCCAGCAGTCCCAATATGGGCAGTTTACAAGAGACCCAGTACTTC | CASSPNMGSLQETQYF | NA | TRBJ2-5 | TRBV5-1 | once | 16
TGTGCCAGCAGCTTGCGGAGGGAGGGCCGATCGAGCGAGCAGTACTTC | CASSLRREGRSSEQYF | TRBD2 | TRBJ2-7 | TRBV5-6 | NA | 16